Presented here are 12 T cell receptor beta chains from one specimen sequenced in a study of cytomegalovirus exposure and HLA in healthy donors. 13 Jbeta primers and 60 Vbeta primers were used for the PCR. TCRdb's table, derived via immunoSEQ multiplex PCR, lists solely in-frame clones and lacks some. The sample holds about 100,000 clones, about 77% seen once. The source material was PBMCs. Receptors originate from a woman in her forties or fifties in good health and CMV-seropositive.

A few counts support this clone. This rearrangement joins TRBV4-2 to TRBJ1-5; 7 nucleotides line up with TRBD1. V shed 0 bases, J shed 7 bases, and the junction held 9 bases outside the gene matches. Germline V gives CDR1 LGHNA, CDR2 YNFKEQ. The CDR3 spans 16 residues. CDR3 DNA sequence: TGTGCCAGCAGCCAAGATAGGAACAGGGGATTACAGCCCCAGCATTTT. Its translation is CASSQDRNRGLQPQHF.

V and J are TRBV7-3 and TRBJ2-6; maybe TRBD2 (5 bases). CDR1 is SGHTA, CDR2 FQGTGA, per germline. CDR3 length: 16 amino acids. Trimming stripped 4 bases from V and 0 bases from J, with 10 bases between. The CDR3 DNA reads TGTGCCAGCAGCTCTTCGGGGAGCTCTGGGGCCAACGTCCTGACTTTC. It translates to CASSSSGSSGANVLTF.

This clone was seen only a few times. The chain joins TRBV5-6 to TRBJ2-3; 7 bases fit TRBD1. Germline-derived CDR1 and CDR2 are SGHDT and YYEEEE. V lost 2 bases, J lost 5 bases, and 5 bases stayed unmatched. The CDR3 consists of 14 residues. CDR3 bases: TGTGCCAGCAGCTTTGAGGGGGCGGGAGATACGCAGTATTTT. Its protein is CASSFEGAGDTQYF.

The chain combines TRBV30 with TRBJ2-2; tentative D call: TRBD1 (6 bases). The germline V and J ends were trimmed by 4 bases and 3 bases, with 21 bases remaining between them. The CDR3 loop spans 17 amino acids. Germline lookup yields CDR1 GTSNPN and CDR2 SVGIG (reference sequence). CDR3 residues: CAWTPPMGRGDTGELFF. The CDR3 DNA reads as TGTGCCTGGACCCCCCCCATGGGCAGGGGCGACACCGGGGAGCTGTTTTTT.

This clone has only a few counts. The chain employs TRBV5-1 and TRBJ2-1; D may be TRBD1 (5 bases). CDR1 and CDR2 (germline): SGHRS, YFSETQ. The CDR3 loop spans 13 amino acids. Trimming pared 8 bases from V and 9 bases from J, leaving 18 bases between. The CDR3 protein is CASKLPGPSEQFF. CDR3 sequence (DNA): TGCGCCAGTAAGCTTCCAGGGCCGAGTGAGCAGTTCTTC.

The chain joins TRBV4-1 to TRBJ1-5; 8 bases align to TRBD1. CDR1 and CDR2 from the germline V gene are MGHRA and YSYEKL. The CDR3 runs 14 residues. V was clipped by 4 bases and J by 8 bases; unmatched bases: 7. The CDR3 here is CASSRGQGFEPQHF. In DNA, the CDR3 is TGCGCCAGCAGCCGAGGACAGGGCTTCGAGCCCCAGCATTTT.

The rearrangement uses TRBV30 and TRBJ2-5; 7 bases align to TRBD2. Germline-derived CDR1 and CDR2 are GTSNPN and SVGIG (reference sequence). The J segment lost 1 base and the V segment lost 2 bases, leaving 7 bases of the junction unmatched. This CDR3 has 15 residues. The CDR3 region has the DNA TGTGCCTGGAGTCGGTGGGGGGGAGCCCAAGAGACCCAGTACTTC. This translates into CAWSRWGGAQETQYF.

This clone was observed a few times. Written as DNA, the CDR3 is TGTGCCATCAAACAGGGATCCACTGAAGCTTTCTTT. This gives the protein CAIKQGSTEAFF. V usage is TRBV19 and J usage is TRBJ1-1; a weak D match, TRBD1 (6 bases). The CDR3 contains 12 residues. CDR1 is LNHDA and CDR2 is SQIVND in the germline V gene (reference sequence). V lost 10 bases to trimming and J lost 4 bases, with 13 bases between them.

The chain is built from TRBV5-1 and TRBJ2-7; unclear D gene. CDR1 and CDR2 from the germline V gene are SGHRS and YFSETQ. CDR3 size: 11 residues. V was shortened by 2 bases and J by 5 bases, with 5 bases between the two germline ends. The CDR3 protein is CASSLANEQYF. The CDR3 coding sequence is TGCGCCAGCAGCTTAGCGAACGAGCAGTACTTC. Supplemented by reference TRBV5-1 and TRBJ2-7, the full variable domain reads KAGVTQTPRYLIKTRGQQVTLSCSPISGHRSVSWYQQTPGQGLQFLFEYFSETQRNKGNFPGRFSGRQFSNSRSEMNVSTLELGDSALYLCASSLANEQYFGPGTRLTVT.

The chain is built from TRBV5-1 and TRBJ2-5, with D uncertain. Trimming removed 2 bases from V and 9 bases from J, with 11 bases in between. Germline V gives CDR1 SGHRS, CDR2 YFSETQ. The CDR3 runs 12 residues. The CDR3 spells CASSFGARAQYF. The DNA of the CDR3 is TGCGCCAGCAGCTTCGGAGCCCGGGCCCAGTACTTC.

By its share, this clone is medium-sized. The CDR3 DNA is TGCGCCAGCAGCCAAGTCCATACCGGGACAACGAGGACTGAAGCTTTCTTT. This translates into CASSQVHTGTTRTEAFF. The chain uses TRBV4-1 and TRBJ1-1; possible D gene TRBD1, 6 bases. The V end was cut by 1 base, the J end by 5 bases, with 20 bases between. This CDR3 spans 17 amino acids. Germline CDR1 and CDR2: MGHRA and YSYEKL.

This rearrangement joins TRBV30 to TRBJ1-1; D may be TRBD1 (5 bases). Trimming removed 3 bases at V and 1 base at J, with 15 bases between. This CDR3 spans 15 amino acids. CDR1 is GTSNPN and CDR2 is SVGIG in the germline V gene (reference sequence). In nucleotides, the CDR3 is TGTGCCTGGAGGATGACGGACATAGGGAACACTGAAGCTTTCTTT. This gives the protein CAWRMTDIGNTEAFF. Combining the CDR3 with reference TRBV30 and TRBJ1-1 gives the whole variable domain SQTIHQWPATLVQPVGSPLSLECTVEGTSNPNLYWYRQAAGRGLQLLFYSVGIGQISSEVPQNLSASRPQDRQFILSSKKLLLSDSGFYLCAWRMTDIGNTEAFFGQGTRLTVV.